These T cell receptor beta chains were read from a single sample in a study of blood T cells in healthy people across ages. TCRdb itself ran the 5' RACE reads through MiXCR, one entry per CDR3 protein. The sample includes around 1.5 million distinct CDR3 sequences, 42% of them seen just once. Sequencing was performed on blood. The origin of the receptors is a woman aged 18-30 years in good health. Each CDR3 is given with its conserved first and last residue. Each record gives: clone size, J gene, V gene, D gene, CDR3 length, CDR3 DNA, CDR3 protein. The D gene is left open where the match is weak. The size of a clone is reported for some rows only, either as once, few or many, or as a class for expanded clones.

once	TRBJ2-7	TRBV6-1	-	17	TGTGCCAGCAGTGAACCAGGAGGGGGGCCTGGCTCCTACGAGCAGTACTTC	CASSEPGGGPGSYEQYF
-	TRBJ2-3	TRBV27	-	14	TGTGCCAGCAGCCGCCCCCGAAGCACAGATACGCAGTATTTT	CASSRPRSTDTQYF
-	TRBJ1-4	TRBV20-1	TRBD1	13	TGCAGTGCCATGACAGGGGGCGGTGAAAAACTGTTTTTT	CSAMTGGGEKLFF
-	TRBJ2-7	TRBV6-5	-	13	TGTGCCAGCAGTGATGGAAGGGCCGGCGAGCAGTACTTC	CASSDGRAGEQYF
-	TRBJ2-1	TRBV9	-	17	TGTGCCAGCAGCGTAGATGGCAGGCCGAGCTCCTACAATGAGCAGTTCTTC	CASSVDGRPSSYNEQFF
few	TRBJ2-1	TRBV20-1	-	13	TGCAGTGCTCTCTCGGACAGAATCAATGAGCAGTTCTTC	CSALSDRINEQFF
few	TRBJ2-1	TRBV6-1	TRBD2	18	TGTGCCAGCAGTGAAGGGACTAGCGGTCGAATCCACTACAATGAGCAGTTCTTC	CASSEGTSGRIHYNEQFF
-	TRBJ2-7	TRBV9	TRBD1	17	TGTGCCAGCAGCGTGGCCCCTATCGGACAGGGGACGTCCGAGCAGTACTTC	CASSVAPIGQGTSEQYF
-	TRBJ1-6	TRBV7-9	TRBD1	16	TGTGCTAGCAGCCTCCGGGCACAGGGGGCTAATTCACCCCTCCACTTT	CASSLRAQGANSPLHF
few	TRBJ2-1	TRBV25-1	TRBD2	14	TGTGCCAGCAGTACCCCGGGACTAGCGGGTCGGAAGTTCTTC	CASSTPGLAGRKFF
-	TRBJ2-1	TRBV3-1	-	12	TGTGCCAGCGGTGTCGGGCCCAATGAGCAGTTCTTC	CASGVGPNEQFF
few	TRBJ2-1	TRBV7-9	TRBD2	16	TGTGCCAGCAGCCTCGCGGGGGGACTAGCGGGCTATGAGCAGTTCTTC	CASSLAGGLAGYEQFF
-	TRBJ2-3	TRBV9	TRBD1	15	TGTGCCAGCAGCTATACACAGGGGGCAACAGATACGCAGTATTTT	CASSYTQGATDTQYF
-	TRBJ2-3	TRBV6-5	-	16	TGTGCCAGCAGCCCGGGTGGCACCTGGGGCACAGATACGCAGTATTTT	CASSPGGTWGTDTQYF
few	TRBJ1-6	TRBV6-6	-	12	TGTGCCAGCAGCCCAATGCCGTCACCCCTCCACTTT	CASSPMPSPLHF
few	TRBJ2-1	TRBV28	TRBD2	13	TGTGCCAGCAGTTTACCCGCGGGGGGTGAGCAGTTCTTC	CASSLPAGGEQFF
few	TRBJ2-7	TRBV21-1	-	15	TGTGCCAGCAGCAAAGACGGGGTAGGAACGGAAGAGCAGTACTTC	CASSKDGVGTEEQYF
-	TRBJ2-3	TRBV7-2	-	12	TGTGCCAGCAGCTTAGACCCATACTTGCAGTATTTT	CASSLDPYLQYF
-	TRBJ2-7	TRBV5-5	TRBD1	15	TGTGCCAGCAGCTGGAGACAGGGGGGTTCCTACGAGCAGTACTTC	CASSWRQGGSYEQYF
-	TRBJ2-2	TRBV24-1	-	15	TGTGCCACCAGTGATTCCCAACCCGCCACCGGGGAGCTGTTTTTT	CATSDSQPATGELFF
-	TRBJ2-1	TRBV27	-	13	TGTGCCAGCAGTTTTCTAAGCGCCGGTGAGCAGTTCTTC	CASSFLSAGEQFF
-	TRBJ1-2	TRBV7-9	TRBD1	14	TGTGCCAGCAGCATCCTCAGGGGGCACTATGGCTACACCTTC	CASSILRGHYGYTF
few	TRBJ1-3	TRBV6-5	-	14	TGTGCCAGCAGGCCCGGGACGGCTGGAAACACCATATATTTT	CASRPGTAGNTIYF
few	TRBJ2-7	TRBV28	TRBD1	15	TGTGCCAGCAGTCCGACAGGGACAGGGTCCTACGAGCAGTACTTC	CASSPTGTGSYEQYF
-	TRBJ1-5	TRBV20-1	-	15	TGCAGTGCTAGAGAACAGCCTTATAGCAATCAGCCCCAGCATTTT	CSAREQPYSNQPQHF
-	TRBJ2-1	TRBV7-9	TRBD2	15	TGTGCCAACAGCTTCGGGACTAGCGACTACAATGAGCAGTTCTTC	CANSFGTSDYNEQFF
once	TRBJ1-5	TRBV5-1	-	19	TGCGCCAGCAGCTTGGTTAATGAGTGGAGACTCGGTAGCAATCAGCCCCAGCATTTT	CASSLVNEWRLGSNQPQHF
-	TRBJ2-5	TRBV7-2	TRBD2	14	TGTGCCAGCAGCCCGACTAGCTCCCACAATGAGCAGTACTTC	CASSPTSSHNEQYF
few	TRBJ2-3	TRBV4-2	-	16	TGTGCCAGCAGCCAAGGTTTCACGCCTAGCACAGATACGCAGTATTTT	CASSQGFTPSTDTQYF
-	TRBJ1-2	TRBV20-1	-	12	TGCAGTGCTAGCCATCTCCGGGGTGGCTACACCTTC	CSASHLRGGYTF
few	TRBJ1-2	TRBV10-3	-	14	TGTGCCATCAGTGGTCTTGGGACGAGCTATGGCTACACCTTC	CAISGLGTSYGYTF
-	TRBJ2-7	TRBV7-8	TRBD2	17	TGTGCCAGCAGCACCTTGACTAGCGGGGGCCGCCGCGCCGAGCAGTACTTC	CASSTLTSGGRRAEQYF
-	TRBJ1-1	TRBV7-9	TRBD1	15	TGTGCCAGCAGCTCCTGGACAGGGAAAGACACTGAAGCTTTCTTT	CASSSWTGKDTEAFF
many	TRBJ2-5	TRBV18	-	13	TGTGCCAGCAGCCCCTCAACAGGGGAGACCCAGTACTTC	CASSPSTGETQYF
few	TRBJ2-3	TRBV5-5	-	13	TGTGCCAGCAGCTTGGCACCAAGAGATACGCAGTATTTT	CASSLAPRDTQYF
-	TRBJ2-7	TRBV7-9	-	16	TGTGCCAGCAGCTTGTCGGGGGGCTCTGCCGTCGGCGAGCAGTACTTC	CASSLSGGSAVGEQYF
-	TRBJ2-1	TRBV4-1	TRBD1	15	TGCGCCAGCAGCCAACCGGGACAGGGGTCTGATGAGCAGTTCTTC	CASSQPGQGSDEQFF
few	TRBJ1-6	TRBV20-1	TRBD1	16	TGCAGTGCTAGTTCCACCGGGACAGCTTCCAATTCACCCCTCCACTTT	CSASSTGTASNSPLHF
-	TRBJ2-7	TRBV20-1	TRBD2	14	TGCAGTGCAGCAGCTAGCGGTCTCTCCTACGAGCAGTACTTC	CSAAASGLSYEQYF
-	TRBJ1-1	TRBV6-5	-	13	TGTGCCAGCAGCCGAATTCAGGGCGCTGAAGCTTTCTTT	CASSRIQGAEAFF
-	TRBJ2-7	TRBV12-3/TRBV12-4	TRBD2	14	TGTGCCAACAGTTATAGCGGGAGCTCCTACGAGCAGTACTTC	CANSYSGSSYEQYF
-	TRBJ2-2	TRBV11-2	-	11	TGTGCCAGCGTTAGTACCGGGGAGCTGTTTTTT	CASVSTGELFF